This T cell receptor (beta chain) originates from a study of shared clonotypes between healthy human individuals. Of note for this clone: Its antigen is not identified.

Findings and caveats of the study: Read depth was anticipated to influence clonotype sharing among donors. Estimated richness was generally greater in naive than memory subsets.

Measured with immunoSEQ multiplex PCR; TCRdb has only the in-frame clones, and not every one. This table has approximately 2,000,000 clones, roughly 93% appearing once. Naive CD8 cells comprised CD45RO-negative, CCR7-positively selected cells, excluding terminally differentiated effector memory CD45RA+ cells. The V gene's germline CDR1 is SGDLS and CDR2 YYNGEE. CDR3 length: 15 amino acids. V shed 0 bases and J shed 2 bases, with 12 bases lying between them. This sequence joins TRBV9 and TRBJ2-7; D gene ambiguous. Specimen: naive CD8+ T cells from PBMCs. This clonotype originated in a man younger than 30 in good health. Some clones in this sample may be carry-over from other donors' samples. The CDR3 protein is CASSVAVGSTYEQYF. CDR3 DNA sequence: TGTGCCAGCAGCGTAGCTGTGGGAAGCACCTACGAGCAGTACTTC. Looking up the rest from reference TRBV9 and TRBJ2-7 gives the full variable domain: DSGVTQTPKHLITATGQRVTLRCSPRSGDLSVYWYQQSLDQGLQFLIQYYNGEERAKGNILERFSAQQFPDLHSELNLSSLELGDSALYFCASSVAVGSTYEQYFGPGTRLTVT.